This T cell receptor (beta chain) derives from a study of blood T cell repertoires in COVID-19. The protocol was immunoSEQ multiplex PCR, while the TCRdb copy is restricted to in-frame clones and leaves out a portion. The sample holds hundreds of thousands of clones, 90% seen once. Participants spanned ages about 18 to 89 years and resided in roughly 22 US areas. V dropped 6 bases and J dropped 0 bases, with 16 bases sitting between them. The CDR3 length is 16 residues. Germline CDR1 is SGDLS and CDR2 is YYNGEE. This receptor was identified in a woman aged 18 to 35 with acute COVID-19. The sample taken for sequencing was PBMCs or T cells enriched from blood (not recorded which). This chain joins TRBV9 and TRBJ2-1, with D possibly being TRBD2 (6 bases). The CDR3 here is CASTRGSGVSYNEQFF. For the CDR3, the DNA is TGTGCCAGCACCCGAGGGTCGGGAGTCTCCTACAATGAGCAGTTCTTC.